The 9 T cell receptor beta chains presented below share a single source sample, sequenced in a study of shared clonotypes between healthy human individuals. Cells designated naive CD8 were CD45RO-negative and were positively selected for CCR7, with terminally differentiated effector memory CD45RA+ cells excluded. Clones were sequenced by immunoSEQ multiplex PCR, and TCRdb holds only the in-frame ones, with some missing. Among 1.5 million to 2.5 million clones listed, approximately 95% were seen once. Material for sequencing was naive CD8+ T cells sorted from blood. The receptors were gathered from a young man in good health.

This clone was seen a single time. The CDR3, as DNA: TGTGCCAGCAGCCTCCTATTGAGCCCCTCCTACGAGCAGTACTTC. This codes for CASSLLLSPSYEQYF. The V gene is TRBV5-5, the J gene TRBJ2-7, with no clear D. Germline V CDR1 and CDR2: SGHKS, YYEKEE (reference sequence). Trimming pared 4 bases from V and 0 bases from J, leaving 14 bases between. This CDR3 has 15 amino acids.

The chain uses TRBV11-2 and TRBJ2-4, with D unresolved. V was cut by 1 base and J by 11 bases, with 9 bases left in between. Germline V gene lookup returns CDR1 SGHAT and CDR2 FQNNGV. The CDR3 is made up of 12 amino acids. Written as DNA, the CDR3 is TGTGCCAGCAGCTTAGTCTCTAACGTTCAGTACTTC. Protein: CASSLVSNVQYF.

The genes are TRBV7-8 and TRBJ2-3, with D uncertain. The CDR3 sequence is 13 residues long. V lost 6 bases, J lost 3 bases, and 10 bases lay in between. Germline V gives CDR1 SGHVS, CDR2 FQNEAQ. The CDR3 DNA reads TGTGCCAGCAGTTCCTTACGAACAGATACGCAGTATTTT. It encodes CASSSLRTDTQYF.

This chain joins TRBV5-6 and TRBJ1-5; TRBD1 matches 8 bases. The CDR3 is made up of 15 amino acids. Trimming cost V 3 bases and J 10 bases; bases outside gene matches: 12. Germline V gene data show CDR1 as SGHDT and CDR2 as YYEEEE. The CDR3 protein is CASSYGTGGMGPQHF. The DNA for the CDR3 is TGTGCCAGCAGCTACGGGACAGGTGGAATGGGACCCCAGCATTTT. Full variable domain (rest looked up from reference TRBV5-6 and TRBJ1-5): DAGVTQSPTHLIKTRGQQVTLRCSPKSGHDTVSWYQQALGQGPQFIFQYYEEEERQRGNFPDRFSGHQFPNYSSELNVNALLLGDSALYLCASSYGTGGMGPQHFGDGTRLSIL.

This clone was recorded once. This chain joins TRBV6-1 and TRBJ2-2; 7 bases map to TRBD1. The CDR3 is made up of 17 amino acids. Germline-derived CDR1 and CDR2 are MNHNS and SASEGT. J lost 4 bases, V lost 2 bases, and 10 bases had no gene match. CDR3 sequence reads: CASSELKGARSTGELFF. CDR3 DNA: TGTGCCAGCAGTGAATTAAAGGGGGCAAGGAGCACCGGGGAGCTGTTTTTT.

The V call is TRBV1, the J call TRBJ1-4; the table's TRBD1 call for D was not verified on the DNA. TRBV1 is shown as a pseudogene. The CDR3 contains 16 residues. The CDR3 loop reads CTSSQRTGATFEKLFF. CDR3 in DNA: TGCACCAGCAGCCAACGAACAGGGGCTACTTTTGAAAAACTGTTTTTT.

V usage is TRBV7-9 and J usage is TRBJ2-6; D may correspond to TRBD1 or TRBD2 (5 bases each). CDR3 length equals 18 residues. Trimming removed 1 base from V and 1 base from J, with 14 bases in between. Germline CDR1 and CDR2: SEHNR and FQNEAQ (reference sequence). The CDR3 DNA follows: TGTGCCAGCAGCTTAGACGGCAGGGACGGGTCTGGGGCCAACGTCCTGACTTTC. Its protein is CASSLDGRDGSGANVLTF.

This chain uses TRBV28 with TRBJ1-1; D call uncertain. The CDR3 runs to 15 residues. Germline-derived CDR1 and CDR2 are MDHEN and SYDVKM. Trimming cost V 3 bases and J 0 bases, with 11 bases left between them. CDR3 DNA: TGTGCCAGCAGTTTTATGGAGGGTATGAACACTGAAGCTTTCTTT. Protein sequence: CASSFMEGMNTEAFF.

The chain employs TRBV25-1 and TRBJ1-4, with D tentatively TRBD1 (5 bases). The CDR3 runs 14 residues. The germline V and J ends were trimmed by 4 bases and 1 base, with 7 bases remaining between them. Germline V gene data show CDR1 as MGHDK and CDR2 as SYGVNS. This CDR3 reads CASSVTETNEKLFF. DNA for the CDR3: TGTGCCAGCAGTGTGACAGAAACTAATGAAAAACTGTTTTTT.